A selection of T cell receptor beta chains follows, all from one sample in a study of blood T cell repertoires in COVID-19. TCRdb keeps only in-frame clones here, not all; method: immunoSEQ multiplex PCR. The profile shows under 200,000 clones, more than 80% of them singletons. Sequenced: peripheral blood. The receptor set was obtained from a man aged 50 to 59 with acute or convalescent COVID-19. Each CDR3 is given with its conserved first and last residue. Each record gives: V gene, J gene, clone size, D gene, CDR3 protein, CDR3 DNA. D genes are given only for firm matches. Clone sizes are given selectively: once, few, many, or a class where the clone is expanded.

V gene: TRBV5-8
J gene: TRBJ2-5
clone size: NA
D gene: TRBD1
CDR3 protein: CASSLAGTGLQETQYF
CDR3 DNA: TGTGCCAGCAGCTTAGCCGGGACAGGGCTCCAAGAGACCCAGTACTTC

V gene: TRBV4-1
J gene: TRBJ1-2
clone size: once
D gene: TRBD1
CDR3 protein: CASSQDRADRAYGYTF
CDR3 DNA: TGCGCCAGCAGCCAAGATCGGGCAGACAGGGCGTATGGCTACACCTTC

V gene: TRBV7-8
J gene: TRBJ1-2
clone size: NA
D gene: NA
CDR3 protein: CASSLGVGGTYGYTF
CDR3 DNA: TGTGCCAGCAGCTTGGGGGTGGGAGGAACCTATGGCTACACCTTC

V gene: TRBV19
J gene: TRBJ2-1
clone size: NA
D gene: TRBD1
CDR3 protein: CASSVPTGGMNEQFF
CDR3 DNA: TGTGCCAGTAGTGTACCGACAGGGGGCATGAATGAGCAGTTCTTC

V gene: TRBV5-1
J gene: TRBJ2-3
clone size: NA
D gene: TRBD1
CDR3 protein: CASSLSLGGFTDTQYF
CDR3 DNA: TGCGCCAGCAGCTTGTCCTTAGGGGGCTTCACAGATACGCAGTATTTT

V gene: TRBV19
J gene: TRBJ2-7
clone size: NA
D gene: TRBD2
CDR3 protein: CASSMSPSGRLREDEQYF
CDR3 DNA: TGTGCCAGTAGTATGTCTCCTAGCGGGAGACTTAGAGAAGACGAGCAGTACTTC

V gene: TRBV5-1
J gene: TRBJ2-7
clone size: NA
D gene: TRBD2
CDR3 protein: CASSLGGTSSYEQYF
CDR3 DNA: TGCGCCAGCAGCTTGGGAGGGACTAGCTCCTACGAGCAGTACTTC

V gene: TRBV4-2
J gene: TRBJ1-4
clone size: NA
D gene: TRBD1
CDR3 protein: CASSQVKGQGFEKLFF
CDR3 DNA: TGTGCCAGCAGCCAAGTAAAAGGACAGGGGTTTGAAAAACTGTTTTTT

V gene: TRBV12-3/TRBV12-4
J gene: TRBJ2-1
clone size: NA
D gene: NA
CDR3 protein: CASSRAGNEQFF
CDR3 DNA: TGTGCCAGCAGCCGTGCAGGGAATGAGCAGTTCTTC

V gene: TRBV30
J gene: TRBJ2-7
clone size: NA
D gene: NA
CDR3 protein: CAWSVSSYEQYF
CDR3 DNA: TGTGCCTGGAGTGTGTCTAGCTACGAGCAGTACTTC

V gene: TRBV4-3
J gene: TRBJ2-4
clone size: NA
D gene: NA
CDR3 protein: CASSQQGGNIQYF
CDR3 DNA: TGCGCCAGCAGCCAGCAGGGAGGAAACATTCAGTACTTC

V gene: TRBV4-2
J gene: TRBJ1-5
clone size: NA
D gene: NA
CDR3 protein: CASSQSLLGNQPQHF
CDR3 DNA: TGTGCCAGCAGCCAGAGTTTACTGGGCAATCAGCCCCAGCATTTT

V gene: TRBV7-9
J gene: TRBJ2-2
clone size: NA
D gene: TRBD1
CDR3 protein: CASSSGTVFNTGELFF
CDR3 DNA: TGTGCCAGCAGCTCAGGGACAGTTTTCAACACCGGGGAGCTGTTTTTT

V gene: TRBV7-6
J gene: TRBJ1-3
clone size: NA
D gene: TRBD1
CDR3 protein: CASSLDLGQFSGNTIYF
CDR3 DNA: TGTGCCAGCAGCTTAGACCTGGGACAGTTCTCTGGAAACACCATATATTTT

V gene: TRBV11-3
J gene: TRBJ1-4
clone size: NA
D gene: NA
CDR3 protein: CASSLFLEKLFF
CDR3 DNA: TGTGCCAGCAGCTTATTCCTGGAAAAACTGTTTTTT

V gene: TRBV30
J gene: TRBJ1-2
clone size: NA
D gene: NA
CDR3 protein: CAWTRTEFNYGYTF
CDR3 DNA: TGTGCCTGGACCCGGACAGAGTTTAACTATGGCTACACCTTC

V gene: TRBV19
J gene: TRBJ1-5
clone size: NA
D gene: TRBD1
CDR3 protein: CASSRDRNNQPQHF
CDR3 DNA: TGTGCCAGTAGTAGGGACAGGAACAATCAGCCCCAGCATTTT

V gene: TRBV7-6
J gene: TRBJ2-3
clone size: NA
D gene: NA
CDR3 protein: CASSRGGASTDTQYF
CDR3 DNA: TGTGCCAGCAGCCGGGGAGGAGCTAGCACAGATACGCAGTATTTT

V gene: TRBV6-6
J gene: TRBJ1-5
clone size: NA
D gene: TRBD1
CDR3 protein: CASSYGTGHPNQPQHF
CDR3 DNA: TGTGCCAGCAGTTATGGGACAGGGCACCCAAATCAGCCCCAGCATTTT

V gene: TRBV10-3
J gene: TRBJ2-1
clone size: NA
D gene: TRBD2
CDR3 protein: CAISEGLAGVREQFF
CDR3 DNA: TGTGCCATCAGTGAGGGACTAGCCGGAGTTCGGGAGCAGTTCTTC

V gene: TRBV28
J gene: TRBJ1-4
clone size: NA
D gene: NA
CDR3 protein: CASSRHSGGSHEKLFF
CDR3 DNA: TGTGCCAGCAGTCGCCATTCGGGGGGGTCGCATGAAAAACTGTTTTTT

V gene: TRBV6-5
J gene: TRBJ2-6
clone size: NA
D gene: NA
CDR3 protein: CASRARASGANVLTF
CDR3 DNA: TGTGCCAGCAGGGCGAGGGCTTCCGGGGCCAACGTCCTGACTTTC

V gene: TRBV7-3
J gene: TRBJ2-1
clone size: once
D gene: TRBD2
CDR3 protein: CASSTQAGDWNEQFF
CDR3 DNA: TGTGCCAGCAGCACACAGGCGGGAGATTGGAATGAGCAGTTCTTC

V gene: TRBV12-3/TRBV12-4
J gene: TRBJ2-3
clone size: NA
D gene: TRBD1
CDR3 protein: CASRGTGSAQYF
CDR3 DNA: TGTGCCAGCAGGGGGACAGGGTCGGCGCAGTATTTT

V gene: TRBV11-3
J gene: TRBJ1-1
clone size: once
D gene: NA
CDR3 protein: CASSQGNSVTEAFF
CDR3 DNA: TGTGCCAGCAGCCAGGGGAATTCGGTCACTGAAGCTTTCTTT

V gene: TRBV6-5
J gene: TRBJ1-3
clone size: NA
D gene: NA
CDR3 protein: CASSYEGSSGNTIYF
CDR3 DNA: TGTGCCAGCAGTTACGAGGGCAGCTCTGGAAACACCATATATTTT

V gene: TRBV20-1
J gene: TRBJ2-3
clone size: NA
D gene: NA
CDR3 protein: CSATCLDTQYF
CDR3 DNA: TGCAGTGCCACATGTTTAGATACGCAGTATTTT

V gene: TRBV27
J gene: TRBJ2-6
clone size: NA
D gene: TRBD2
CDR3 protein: CASSFGGAGANVLTF
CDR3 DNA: TGTGCCAGCAGTTTTGGGGGGGCTGGGGCCAACGTCCTGACTTTC

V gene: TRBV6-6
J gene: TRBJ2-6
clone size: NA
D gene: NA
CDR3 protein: CASSAPGTSGANVLTF
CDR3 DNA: TGTGCCAGCAGTGCGCCAGGAACCTCTGGGGCCAACGTCCTGACTTTC

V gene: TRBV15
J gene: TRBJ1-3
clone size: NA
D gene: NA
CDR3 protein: CATSSRNTIYF
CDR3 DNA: TGTGCCACCAGCAGCAGAAACACCATATATTTT

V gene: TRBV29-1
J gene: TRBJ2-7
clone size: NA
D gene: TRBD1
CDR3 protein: CSVEEGQGAYEQYF
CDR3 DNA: TGCAGCGTTGAAGAGGGACAGGGGGCCTACGAGCAGTACTTC

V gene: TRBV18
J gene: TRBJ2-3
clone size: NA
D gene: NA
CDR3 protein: CASSPPMTDTQYF
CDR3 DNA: TGTGCCAGCTCACCGCCTATGACAGATACGCAGTATTTT

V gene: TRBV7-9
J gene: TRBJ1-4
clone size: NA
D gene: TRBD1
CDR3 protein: CASSGQDRGREKLFF
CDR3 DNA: TGTGCCAGCAGCGGCCAGGACAGGGGTAGAGAAAAACTGTTTTTT

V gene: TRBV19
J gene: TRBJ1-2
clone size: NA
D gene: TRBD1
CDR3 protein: CASSTTGTGGYGYTF
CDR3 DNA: TGTGCCAGTAGTACCACCGGGACAGGGGGGTATGGCTACACCTTC

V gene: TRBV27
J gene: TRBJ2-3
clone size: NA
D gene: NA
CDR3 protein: CASSMVRGLSQDTQYF
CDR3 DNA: TGTGCCAGCAGTATGGTGCGGGGTCTATCTCAGGATACGCAGTATTTT

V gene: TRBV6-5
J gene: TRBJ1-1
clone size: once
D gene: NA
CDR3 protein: CASRLTVLNTEAFF
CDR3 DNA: TGTGCCAGCAGATTGACAGTCTTGAACACTGAAGCTTTCTTT

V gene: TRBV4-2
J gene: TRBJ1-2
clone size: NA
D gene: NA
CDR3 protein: CASSLPGAAPAGYTF
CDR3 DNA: TGTGCCAGCAGCCTCCCCGGTGCGGCCCCGGCTGGCTACACCTTC

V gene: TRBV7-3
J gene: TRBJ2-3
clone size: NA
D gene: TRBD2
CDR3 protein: CASSPSAGLSTDTQYF
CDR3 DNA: TGTGCCAGCAGCCCCTCAGCGGGGCTTAGCACAGATACGCAGTATTTT

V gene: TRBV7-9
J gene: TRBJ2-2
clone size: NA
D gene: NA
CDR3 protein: CASSYTTGPGELFF
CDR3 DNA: TGTGCCAGCAGCTACACGACGGGTCCCGGGGAGCTGTTTTTT

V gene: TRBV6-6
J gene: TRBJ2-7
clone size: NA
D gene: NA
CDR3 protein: CASSWQAYEQYF
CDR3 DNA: TGTGCCAGCAGTTGGCAGGCCTACGAGCAGTACTTC

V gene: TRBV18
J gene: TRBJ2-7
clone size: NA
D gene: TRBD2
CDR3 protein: CASSPTQREGEQYF
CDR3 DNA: TGTGCCAGCTCACCCACCCAGCGGGAGGGGGAGCAGTACTTC

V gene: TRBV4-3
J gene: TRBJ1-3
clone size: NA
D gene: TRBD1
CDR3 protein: CASSQEGRGLDTIYF
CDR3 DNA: TGCGCCAGCAGCCAAGAGGGCAGGGGGTTGGACACCATATATTTT

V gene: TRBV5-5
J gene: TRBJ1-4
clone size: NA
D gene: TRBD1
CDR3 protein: CASSPQGGEKLFF
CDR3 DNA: TGTGCCAGCAGCCCCCAGGGGGGTGAAAAACTGTTTTTT

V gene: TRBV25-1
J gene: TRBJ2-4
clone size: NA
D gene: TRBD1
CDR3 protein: CASSAPGTGRNIQYF
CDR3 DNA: TGTGCCAGCAGTGCCCCAGGGACAGGGAGGAACATTCAGTACTTC

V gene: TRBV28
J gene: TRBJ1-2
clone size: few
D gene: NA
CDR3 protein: CASSIGGSNYGYTF
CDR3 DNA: TGTGCCAGCAGTATTGGGGGGTCTAACTATGGCTACACCTTC

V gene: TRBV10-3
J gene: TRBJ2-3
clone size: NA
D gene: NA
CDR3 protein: CAISEVGTDTQYF
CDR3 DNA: TGTGCCATCAGTGAAGTAGGCACAGATACGCAGTATTTT

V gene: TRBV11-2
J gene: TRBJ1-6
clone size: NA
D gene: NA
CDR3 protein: CASSRGNYNSPLHF
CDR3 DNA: TGTGCCAGCAGCCGCGGGAATTATAATTCACCCCTCCACTTT

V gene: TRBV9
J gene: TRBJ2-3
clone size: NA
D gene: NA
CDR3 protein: CASSVGRRTTAGDTQYF
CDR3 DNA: TGTGCCAGCAGCGTAGGTCGGAGGACTACAGCCGGAGATACGCAGTATTTT

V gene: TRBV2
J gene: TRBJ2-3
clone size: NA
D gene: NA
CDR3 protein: CASTADRRTTDTQYF
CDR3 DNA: TGTGCCAGCACTGCAGACAGGCGGACCACAGATACGCAGTATTTT

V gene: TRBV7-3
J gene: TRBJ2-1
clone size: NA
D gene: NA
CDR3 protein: CASSLTPVRGEQFF
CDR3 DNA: TGTGCCAGCAGCTTAACCCCCGTTCGGGGTGAGCAGTTCTTC

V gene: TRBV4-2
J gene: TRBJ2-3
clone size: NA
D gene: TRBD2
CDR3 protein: CASSQYGGASTDTQYF
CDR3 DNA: TGTGCCAGCAGCCAGTACGGGGGGGCTAGCACAGATACGCAGTATTTT

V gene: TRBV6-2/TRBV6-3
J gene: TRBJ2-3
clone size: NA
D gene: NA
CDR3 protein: CASSYRTIDTQYF
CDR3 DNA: TGTGCCAGCAGTTACCGGACAATAGATACGCAGTATTTT

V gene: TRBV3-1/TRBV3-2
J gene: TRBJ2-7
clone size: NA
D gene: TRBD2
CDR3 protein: CASSRAGGGGSEQYF
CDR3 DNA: TGTGCCAGCAGCCGGGCGGGGGGCGGCGGAAGCGAGCAGTACTTC

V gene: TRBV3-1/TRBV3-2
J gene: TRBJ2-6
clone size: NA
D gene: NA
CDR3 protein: CASSQEQGATGANVLTF
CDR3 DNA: TGTGCCAGCAGCCAAGAACAGGGTGCAACTGGGGCCAACGTCCTGACTTTC

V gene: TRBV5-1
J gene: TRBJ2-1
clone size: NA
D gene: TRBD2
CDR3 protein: CASSLLPGTSGGEQFF
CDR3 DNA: TGCGCCAGCAGCTTGTTACCCGGGACTAGCGGTGGTGAGCAGTTCTTC

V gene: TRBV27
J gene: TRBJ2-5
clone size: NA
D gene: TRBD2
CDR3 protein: CASRSLAGKETQYF
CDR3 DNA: TGTGCCAGCAGGTCCCTAGCGGGGAAAGAGACCCAGTACTTC

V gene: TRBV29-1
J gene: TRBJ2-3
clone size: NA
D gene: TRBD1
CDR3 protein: CSVERTGGAGDTQYF
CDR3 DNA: TGCAGCGTAGAGAGGACAGGGGGCGCAGGAGATACGCAGTATTTT

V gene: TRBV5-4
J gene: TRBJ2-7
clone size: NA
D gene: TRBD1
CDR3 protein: CASSLAHRGRSYEQYF
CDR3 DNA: TGTGCCAGCAGCTTGGCCCACAGGGGGCGATCCTACGAGCAGTACTTC